This TCR beta chain was identified during a study of long-term antiretroviral therapy in people with HIV. Researchers ran immunoSEQ v3.0 at survey level. The method was immunoSEQ multiplex PCR; TCRdb's version includes in-frame clones alone and lacks a portion of them. The sample holds 40,000 to 50,000 clones; 94% are singletons and the top ten take around 2%. The table lists this clone with a count of one. The CDR3 runs 13 residues. Germline assignment: CDR1 MDHEN and CDR2 SYDVKM. With V trimmed by 4 bases and J by 8 bases, 6 bases remained unmatched. The rearrangement links TRBV28 to TRBJ1-2, with 8 nucleotides matching TRBD1. Here the sequenced sample was unsorted PBMCs, taken 9 to 9.5 years after starting antiretroviral therapy. This TCR derives from a man younger than 40 with HIV. CDR3 loop: CASSSSDRVGYTF. Here the CDR3 DNA reads TGTGCCAGCAGTTCCTCGGACAGGGTAGGCTACACCTTC.